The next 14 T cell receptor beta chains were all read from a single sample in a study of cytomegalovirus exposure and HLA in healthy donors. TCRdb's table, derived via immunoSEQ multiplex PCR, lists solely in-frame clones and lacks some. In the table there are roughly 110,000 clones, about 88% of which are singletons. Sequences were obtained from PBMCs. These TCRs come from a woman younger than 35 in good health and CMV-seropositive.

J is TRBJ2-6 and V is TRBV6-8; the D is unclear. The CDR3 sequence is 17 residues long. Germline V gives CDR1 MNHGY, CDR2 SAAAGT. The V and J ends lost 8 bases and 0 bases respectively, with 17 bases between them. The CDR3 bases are TGTGCCAGCTCAAACCCGAGACTGTTCTCTGGGGCCAACGTCCTGACTTTC. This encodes CASSNPRLFSGANVLTF.

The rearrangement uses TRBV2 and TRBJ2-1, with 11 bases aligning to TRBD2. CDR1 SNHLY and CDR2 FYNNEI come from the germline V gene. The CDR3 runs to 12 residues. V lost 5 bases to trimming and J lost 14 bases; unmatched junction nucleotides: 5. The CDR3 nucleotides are TGTGCCAGCAGTCAAACTAGCGGGGGTGAGTTCTTC. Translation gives CASSQTSGGEFF.

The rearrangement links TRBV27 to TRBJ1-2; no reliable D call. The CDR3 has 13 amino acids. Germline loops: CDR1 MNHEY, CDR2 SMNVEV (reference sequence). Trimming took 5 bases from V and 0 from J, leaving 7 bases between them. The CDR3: CASSKAANYGYTF. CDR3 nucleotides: TGTGCCAGCAGTAAAGCTGCTAACTATGGCTACACCTTC.

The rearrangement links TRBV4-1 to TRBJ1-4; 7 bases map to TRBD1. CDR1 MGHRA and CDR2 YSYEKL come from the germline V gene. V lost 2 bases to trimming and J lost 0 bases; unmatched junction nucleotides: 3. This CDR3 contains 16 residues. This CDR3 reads CASSQRQGATNEKLFF. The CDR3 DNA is TGCGCCAGCAGCCAACGCCAGGGGGCAACTAATGAAAAACTGTTTTTT.

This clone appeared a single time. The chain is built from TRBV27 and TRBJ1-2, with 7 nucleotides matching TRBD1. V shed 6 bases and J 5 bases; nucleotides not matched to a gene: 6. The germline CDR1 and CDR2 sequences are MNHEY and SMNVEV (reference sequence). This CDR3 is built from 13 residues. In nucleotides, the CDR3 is TGTGCCAGCAGACCAGGGACAGCGTATGGCTACACCTTC. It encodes CASRPGTAYGYTF.

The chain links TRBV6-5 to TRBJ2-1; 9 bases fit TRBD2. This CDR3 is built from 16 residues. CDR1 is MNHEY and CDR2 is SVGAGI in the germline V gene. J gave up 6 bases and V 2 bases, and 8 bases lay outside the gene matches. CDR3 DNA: TGTGCCAGCAGTTACGGAGCGGGGGGCGATATCAATGAGCAGTTCTTC. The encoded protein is CASSYGAGGDINEQFF.

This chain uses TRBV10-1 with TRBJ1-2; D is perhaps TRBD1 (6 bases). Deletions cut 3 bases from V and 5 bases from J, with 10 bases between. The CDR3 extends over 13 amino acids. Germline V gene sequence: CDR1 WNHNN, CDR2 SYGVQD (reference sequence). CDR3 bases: TGCGCCAGCAGTGACCAGACAGGATATGGCTACACCTTC. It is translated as CASSDQTGYGYTF.

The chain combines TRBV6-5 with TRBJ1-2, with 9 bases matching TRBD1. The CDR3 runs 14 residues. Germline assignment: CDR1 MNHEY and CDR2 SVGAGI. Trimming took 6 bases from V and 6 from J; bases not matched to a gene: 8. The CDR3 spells CASRDTGGRDGYTF. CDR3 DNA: TGTGCCAGCAGGGATACAGGGGGCAGAGATGGCTACACCTTC.

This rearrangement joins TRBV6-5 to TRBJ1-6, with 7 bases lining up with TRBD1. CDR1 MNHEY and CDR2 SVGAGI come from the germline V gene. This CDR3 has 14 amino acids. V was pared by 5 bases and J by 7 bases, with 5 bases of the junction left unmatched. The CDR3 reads CASSTGTENSPLHF. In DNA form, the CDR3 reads TGTGCCAGCAGTACCGGGACAGAGAATTCACCCCTCCACTTT.

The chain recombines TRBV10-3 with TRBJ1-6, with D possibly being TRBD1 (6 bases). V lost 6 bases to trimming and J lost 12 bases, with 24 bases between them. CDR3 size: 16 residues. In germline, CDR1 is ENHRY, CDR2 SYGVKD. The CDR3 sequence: CAISPIGVWQGIPLHF. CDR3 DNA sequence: TGTGCCATCAGCCCAATTGGGGTGTGGCAGGGGATACCCCTCCACTTT.

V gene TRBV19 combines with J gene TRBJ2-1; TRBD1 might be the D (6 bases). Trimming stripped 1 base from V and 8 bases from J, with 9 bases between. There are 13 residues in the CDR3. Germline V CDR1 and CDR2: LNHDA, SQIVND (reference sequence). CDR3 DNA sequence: TGTGCCAGTAGTATAGTTGGGGGCCATGAGCAGTTCTTC. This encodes CASSIVGGHEQFF.

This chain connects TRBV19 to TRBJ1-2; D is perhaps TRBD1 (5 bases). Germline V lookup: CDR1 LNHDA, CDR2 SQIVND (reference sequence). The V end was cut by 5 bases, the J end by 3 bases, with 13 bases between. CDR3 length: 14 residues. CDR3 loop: CASSEGALHYGYTF. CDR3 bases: TGTGCCAGTAGTGAAGGGGCGCTTCACTATGGCTACACCTTC.

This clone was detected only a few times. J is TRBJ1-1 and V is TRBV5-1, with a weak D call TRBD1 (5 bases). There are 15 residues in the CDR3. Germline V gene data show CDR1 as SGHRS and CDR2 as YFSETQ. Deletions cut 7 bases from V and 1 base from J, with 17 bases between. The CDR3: CASSDIQAGNTEAFF. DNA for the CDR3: TGCGCCAGCTCGGACATCCAGGCAGGGAACACTGAAGCTTTCTTT.

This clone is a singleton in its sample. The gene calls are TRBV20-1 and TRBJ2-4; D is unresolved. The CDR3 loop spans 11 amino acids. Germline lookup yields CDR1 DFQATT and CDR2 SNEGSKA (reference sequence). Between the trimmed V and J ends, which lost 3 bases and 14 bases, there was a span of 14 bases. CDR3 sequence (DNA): TGCAGTGCTAGGGCTTCACTACGGGAGTACTTC. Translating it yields CSARASLREYF.